Following are 6 T cell receptor beta chains from one sample sequenced in a study of T cell repertoires in cytomegalovirus infection. These receptors' targets are unknown. From the reads, TCRdb called clonotypes with MiXCR, one entry per CDR3 protein. Of 830,000 or so distinct CDR3 sequences listed, less than 35% are singletons. Source: cultured CD8+ T cells from PBMCs, taken from culture after CMV antigen stimulation. These receptors came from a human donor in good health (CMV status not recorded). Some clones in this sample may be carry-over from other donors' samples.

This clonotype was seen repeatedly, ten times or more. The J gene is TRBJ1-6, the V gene TRBV7-6; 9 bases are a match to TRBD1. In germline, CDR1 is SGHVS, CDR2 FNYEAQ. This CDR3 comprises 16 residues. After removal of 3 bases from V and 8 bases from J, the junction contained 8 bases not matched to a gene. Here the CDR3 reads CASSFSSQGADSPLHF. The CDR3 bases are TGTGCCAGCAGCTTCAGTTCACAGGGGGCGGATTCACCCCTCCACTTT.

V and J are TRBV28 and TRBJ2-1; 7 bases line up with TRBD1. V trimming: 3 bases; J trimming: 2 bases; junction bases outside the gene matches: 7. The CDR3 covers 16 residues. Germline V gene sequence: CDR1 MDHEN, CDR2 SYDVKM. The CDR3 is CASSFPGTETYNEQFF. CDR3 DNA: TGTGCCAGCAGTTTTCCCGGGACAGAGACCTACAATGAGCAGTTCTTC.

In DNA form, the CDR3 reads TGTGCCAGCAGTTTAGCGCGAATGACAGGGTCGAACACCGGGGAGCTGTTTTTT. Translated: CASSLARMTGSNTGELFF. The chain joins TRBV12-3 or TRBV12-4 to TRBJ2-2; 7 bases line up with TRBD1. J lost 0 bases, V lost 0 bases, and 7 bases had no gene match. The CDR3 is 18 residues long.

This clonotype appeared a few times. The chain links TRBV7-8 to TRBJ1-4; D not resolved. The CDR3 is 18 residues long. With 3 bases removed from V and 3 bases from J, the gap between germline ends came to 20 bases. Germline CDR1 is SGHVS and CDR2 is FQNEAQ. The CDR3 loop is CASSLNSDGEIPNEKLFF. The CDR3 DNA is TGTGCCAGCAGCTTGAACTCGGACGGAGAAATTCCTAATGAAAAACTGTTTTTT.

J is TRBJ1-4 and V is TRBV7-9, with a tentative D call TRBD1 (5 bases). CDR1 is SEHNR, CDR2 FQNEAQ, per germline (reference sequence). Trimming removed 4 bases from V and 6 bases from J, with 15 bases in between. The CDR3 sequence is 15 residues long. CDR3: CASSSTRDSDEKLFF. The CDR3 DNA is TGTGCCAGCAGCTCCACCCGGGACTCGGATGAAAAACTGTTTTTT. The variable domain in full, completed from reference TRBV7-9 and TRBJ1-4, reads DTGVSQNPRHKITKRGQNVTFRCDPISEHNRLYWYRQTLGQGPEFLTYFQNEAQLEKSRLLSDRFSAERPKGSFSTLEIQRTEQGDSAMYLCASSSTRDSDEKLFFGSGTQLSVL.

Ten or more counts support this clonotype. No DNA is shown, since the ends of the CDR3 on it are uncertain; the CDR3 is the one TCRdb lists. V gene TRBV27 combines with J gene TRBJ1-1; the D call in the table, TRBD1, was not verified against the DNA. The CDR3 comprises 23 residues, both ends counted. Per germline, CDR1 MNHEY and CDR2 SMNVEV (reference sequence). The CDR3 reads CASRGDVGAFFGQGTGLDTEAFF.